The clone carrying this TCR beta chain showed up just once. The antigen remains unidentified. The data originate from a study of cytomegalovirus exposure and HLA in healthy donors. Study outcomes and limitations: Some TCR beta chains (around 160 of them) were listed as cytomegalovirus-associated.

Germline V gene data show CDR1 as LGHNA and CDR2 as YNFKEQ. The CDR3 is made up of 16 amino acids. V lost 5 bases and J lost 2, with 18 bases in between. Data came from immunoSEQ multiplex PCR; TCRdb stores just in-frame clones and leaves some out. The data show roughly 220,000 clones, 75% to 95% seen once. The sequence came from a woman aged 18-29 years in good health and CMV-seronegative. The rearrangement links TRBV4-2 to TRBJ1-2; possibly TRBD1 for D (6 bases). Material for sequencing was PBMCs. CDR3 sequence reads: CASSSRGGTPNYGYTF. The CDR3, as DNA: TGTGCCAGCAGCTCCCGCGGGGGGACACCGAACTATGGCTACACCTTC.